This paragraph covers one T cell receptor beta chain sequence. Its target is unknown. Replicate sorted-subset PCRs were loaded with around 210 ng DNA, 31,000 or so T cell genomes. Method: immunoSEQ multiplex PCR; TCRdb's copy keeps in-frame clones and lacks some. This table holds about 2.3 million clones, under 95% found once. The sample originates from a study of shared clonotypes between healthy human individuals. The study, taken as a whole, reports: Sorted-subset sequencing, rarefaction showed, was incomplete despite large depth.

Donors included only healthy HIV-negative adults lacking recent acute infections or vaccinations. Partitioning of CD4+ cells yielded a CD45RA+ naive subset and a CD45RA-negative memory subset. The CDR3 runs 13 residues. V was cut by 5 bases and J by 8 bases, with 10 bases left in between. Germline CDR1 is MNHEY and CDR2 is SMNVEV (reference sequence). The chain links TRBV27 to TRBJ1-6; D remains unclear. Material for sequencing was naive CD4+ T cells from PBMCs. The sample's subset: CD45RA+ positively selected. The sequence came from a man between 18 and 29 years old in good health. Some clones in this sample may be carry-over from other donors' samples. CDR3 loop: CASSRGGDSPLHF. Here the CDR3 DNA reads TGTGCCAGCAGTAGAGGCGGGGATTCACCCCTCCACTTT.